This TCR beta chain is from a study of T cells in Graves' hyperthyroidism and ophthalmopathy. Trimming removed 2 bases from V and 1 base from J; junction bases left unmatched: 6. CDR3 length equals 17 residues. Germline V gives CDR1 LNHNV, CDR2 YYDKDF (reference sequence). Concerning this clonotype itself: As yet, its antigen is unknown.

Uncontrolled infections, other autoimmune diseases, pregnancy or lactation led to exclusion of patients. Amplified regions were TCR beta CDR3 sequences from RNA transcripts. The TCR CDR3 first-round RT-PCR relied on the HTBI primer set. TCRdb recomputed calls from the multiplex PCR reads with MiXCR, one row per CDR3 protein. The sample has approximately 640,000 distinct CDR3 sequences; roughly 17% are singletons. Study-level results: Most clonotypes expanded in thyroid above 0.001 were likewise present in blood.

Sequences were obtained from blood. The sequence derives from a woman aged 30 to 39 with Graves' hyperthyroidism. The chain uses TRBV15 and TRBJ2-5, with 11 bases identical to TRBD2. The CDR3 spells CATSRLQGTSGQETQYF. CDR3 in DNA: TGTGCCACCAGCAGACTACAAGGGACTAGCGGCCAAGAGACCCAGTACTTC. Full variable domain (rest looked up from reference TRBV15 and TRBJ2-5): DAMVIQNPRYQVTQFGKPVTLSCSQTLNHNVMYWYQQKSSQAPKLLFHYYDKDFNNEADTPDNFQSRRPNTSFCFLDIRSPGLGDTAMYLCATSRLQGTSGQETQYFGPGTRLLVL.